The rows below give T cell receptor beta chains drawn from one sample of a study of OX40 agonist ivuxolimab in advanced cancers. Clones were sequenced by immunoSEQ multiplex PCR, and TCRdb holds only the in-frame ones, with some missing. This table has roughly 96,000 clones, around 80% appearing once. The sequences come from CD4+ or CD8+ T cells sorted from blood, collected in a trial of the OX40 agonist ivuxolimab. The receptors were sampled from an adult with an advanced solid tumor such as melanoma, head and neck, liver or kidney cancer. Each CDR3 is given with its conserved first and last residue. The D gene is left open where the match is weak. Not all rows give a size; the values are once, few, many and, for expanded clones, a class.

d_call: TRBD2
cdr3_length: 15
v_call: TRBV18
j_call: TRBJ2-3
clone_size: once
cdr3_aa: CASSPRSGGEDTQYF
cdr3_nt: TGTGCCAGCTCACCACGGAGCGGGGGGGAGGATACGCAGTATTTT

d_call: TRBD1
cdr3_length: 13
v_call: TRBV18
j_call: TRBJ1-1
clone_size: NA
cdr3_aa: CASSPDRGTEAFF
cdr3_nt: TGTGCCAGCTCACCCGACAGGGGCACTGAAGCTTTCTTT

d_call: TRBD2
cdr3_length: 14
v_call: TRBV7-9
j_call: TRBJ2-5
clone_size: NA
cdr3_aa: CASSSTSGGETQYF
cdr3_nt: TGTGCCAGCAGTTCGACTAGCGGCGGGGAGACCCAGTACTTC

d_call: TRBD2
cdr3_length: 15
v_call: TRBV5-1
j_call: TRBJ2-2
clone_size: NA
cdr3_aa: CASSPSGGNTGELFF
cdr3_nt: TGCGCCAGCAGCCCCAGCGGGGGGAACACCGGGGAGCTGTTTTTT

d_call: NA
cdr3_length: 14
v_call: TRBV19
j_call: TRBJ2-2
clone_size: NA
cdr3_aa: CASSILLHTGELFF
cdr3_nt: TGTGCCAGTAGTATCTTACTCCACACCGGGGAGCTGTTTTTT

d_call: NA
cdr3_length: 15
v_call: TRBV7-8
j_call: TRBJ2-7
clone_size: NA
cdr3_aa: CASSVAQGRDYEQYF
cdr3_nt: TGTGCCAGCAGCGTAGCCCAGGGCCGGGACTACGAGCAGTACTTC

d_call: NA
cdr3_length: 15
v_call: TRBV6-5
j_call: TRBJ1-4
clone_size: NA
cdr3_aa: CASSKLSSTNEKLFF
cdr3_nt: TGTGCCAGCAGTAAACTGTCGTCAACTAATGAAAAACTGTTTTTT

d_call: TRBD1
cdr3_length: 16
v_call: TRBV7-8
j_call: TRBJ2-7
clone_size: NA
cdr3_aa: CASSPRDRPGDVEQYF
cdr3_nt: TGTGCCAGCAGCCCCCGGGACAGGCCTGGTGATGTCGAGCAGTACTTC

d_call: NA
cdr3_length: 19
v_call: TRBV19
j_call: TRBJ1-4
clone_size: NA
cdr3_aa: CASSIGFIEPDPSDEKLFF
cdr3_nt: TGTGCCAGTAGTATAGGGTTCATTGAGCCCGACCCGTCGGATGAAAAACTGTTTTTT

d_call: NA
cdr3_length: 15
v_call: TRBV6-6
j_call: TRBJ1-5
clone_size: NA
cdr3_aa: CASSYSGGSNQPQHF
cdr3_nt: TGTGCCAGCAGTTACTCGGGTGGGAGCAATCAGCCCCAGCATTTT

d_call: TRBD2
cdr3_length: 15
v_call: TRBV7-2
j_call: TRBJ2-7
clone_size: NA
cdr3_aa: CASSYSTSGGYEQYF
cdr3_nt: TGTGCCAGCAGCTATTCGACTAGCGGGGGTTACGAGCAGTACTTC

d_call: TRBD2
cdr3_length: 17
v_call: TRBV4-3
j_call: TRBJ2-1
clone_size: NA
cdr3_aa: CASSQMGLAGPYNEQFF
cdr3_nt: TGCGCCAGCAGCCAAATGGGACTAGCGGGGCCCTACAATGAGCAGTTCTTC

d_call: NA
cdr3_length: 16
v_call: TRBV19
j_call: TRBJ2-4
clone_size: NA
cdr3_aa: CASSSRGHKAKNIQYF
cdr3_nt: TGTGCCAGTAGTTCCAGGGGCCACAAAGCCAAAAACATTCAGTACTTC

d_call: TRBD1
cdr3_length: 14
v_call: TRBV7-7
j_call: TRBJ2-1
clone_size: NA
cdr3_aa: CASSLGQGNNEQFF
cdr3_nt: TGTGCCAGCAGCTTAGGACAGGGGAACAATGAGCAGTTCTTC

d_call: NA
cdr3_length: 14
v_call: TRBV5-1
j_call: TRBJ1-3
clone_size: NA
cdr3_aa: CASSSTSAGNTIYF
cdr3_nt: TGCGCCAGCAGCTCGACGTCGGCTGGAAACACCATATATTTT

d_call: NA
cdr3_length: 15
v_call: TRBV4-1
j_call: TRBJ2-2
clone_size: NA
cdr3_aa: CASSQHPANTGELFF
cdr3_nt: TGCGCCAGCAGCCAACACCCAGCGAACACCGGGGAGCTGTTTTTT

d_call: TRBD1
cdr3_length: 17
v_call: TRBV9
j_call: TRBJ2-3
clone_size: NA
cdr3_aa: CASSATLQGSRTDTQYF
cdr3_nt: TGTGCCAGCAGCGCGACCCTACAGGGGTCTCGCACAGATACGCAGTATTTT

d_call: NA
cdr3_length: 16
v_call: TRBV5-6
j_call: TRBJ1-5
clone_size: NA
cdr3_aa: CASSLAPPGSNQPQHF
cdr3_nt: TGTGCCAGCAGCTTGGCCCCCCCAGGGAGCAATCAGCCCCAGCATTTT

d_call: TRBD1
cdr3_length: 16
v_call: TRBV6-1
j_call: TRBJ2-7
clone_size: NA
cdr3_aa: CASSDLGTGYFYEQYF
cdr3_nt: TGTGCCAGCAGTGACCTCGGGACAGGGTATTTTTACGAGCAGTACTTC

d_call: NA
cdr3_length: 15
v_call: TRBV12-5
j_call: TRBJ2-4
clone_size: NA
cdr3_aa: CASGLGSLAKNIQYF
cdr3_nt: TGTGCTAGTGGTTTGGGGTCCTTGGCCAAAAACATTCAGTACTTC

d_call: NA
cdr3_length: 16
v_call: TRBV4-1
j_call: TRBJ1-1
clone_size: NA
cdr3_aa: CASSRGGTVLNTEAFF
cdr3_nt: TGCGCCAGCAGTCGCGGGGGTACAGTGTTGAACACTGAAGCTTTCTTT

d_call: NA
cdr3_length: 13
v_call: TRBV7-2
j_call: TRBJ1-1
clone_size: NA
cdr3_aa: CASSVRRESEAFF
cdr3_nt: TGTGCCAGCAGCGTTAGGCGGGAAAGTGAAGCTTTCTTT

d_call: NA
cdr3_length: 15
v_call: TRBV21-1
j_call: TRBJ2-7
clone_size: NA
cdr3_aa: CASSKEEGPTYEQYF
cdr3_nt: TGTGCCAGCAGCAAAGAGGAAGGGCCTACCTACGAGCAGTACTTC

d_call: NA
cdr3_length: 15
v_call: TRBV10-2
j_call: TRBJ1-5
clone_size: NA
cdr3_aa: CASSLTGTRNQPQHF
cdr3_nt: TGCGCCAGCAGTTTAACCGGGACACGGAATCAGCCCCAGCATTTT

d_call: NA
cdr3_length: 14
v_call: TRBV9
j_call: TRBJ1-5
clone_size: NA
cdr3_aa: CASSVDGVRQPQHF
cdr3_nt: TGTGCCAGCAGCGTAGATGGGGTGCGGCAGCCCCAGCATTTT

d_call: TRBD1
cdr3_length: 16
v_call: TRBV4-2
j_call: TRBJ2-1
clone_size: NA
cdr3_aa: CASSQAPGQGADEQFF
cdr3_nt: TGTGCCAGCAGCCAAGCCCCGGGACAGGGGGCGGATGAGCAGTTCTTC

d_call: NA
cdr3_length: 15
v_call: TRBV6-5
j_call: TRBJ2-2
clone_size: NA
cdr3_aa: CASRAQTRSTGELFF
cdr3_nt: TGTGCCAGCAGGGCACAGACGCGTTCCACCGGGGAGCTGTTTTTT

d_call: NA
cdr3_length: 15
v_call: TRBV23-1
j_call: TRBJ2-7
clone_size: once
cdr3_aa: CASSQKGSTFYEQYF
cdr3_nt: TGCGCCAGCAGTCAGAAGGGGTCAACATTCTACGAGCAGTACTTC